A single TCR beta chain is shown here with its context. This clone was seen a single time. What antigen it recognizes has not been identified. No much larger clonotype is one base removed from it; base qualities were not supplied. TCRbeta CDR3 regions were amplified from genomic DNA by means of the immunoSEQ Assay, a bias-controlled multiplex PCR. From the authors' description of their analysis: The number of nucleated cells in each sample was estimated from the amplification of reference gene primers within the assay. Sequence reads were collapsed and filtered to measure the absolute abundance of every unique TCRbeta CDR3 rearrangement. For each sample, productive Simpson clonality was calculated by taking the square root of Simpson's diversity index across productive rearrangements. TCRdb stores this immuneACCESS table with in-frame sequences only. Part of the clones is absent; in the studies checked, under half of the shortfall reflects unresolved V genes, and no reason is known for the rest. That table furnishes V, J and clone size, whereas the DNA furnished D and trimming. A total of roughly 56,000 clones appear in this sample, roughly 90% of them only once. About a fifth of the sample goes to the ten largest clones.

Collaborating institutions collected whole blood in K2EDTA tubes following their own protocols. For TCRbeta analysis, collaborators shipped samples as frozen whole blood, isolated PBMCs, or DNA extracted from either of those sample types. The source of the sample is a study of blood T cell repertoires in COVID-19 (dated by TCRdb to between 2020 and 2021). Broadly, across the study: Samples covering the acute and convalescent phases of COVID-19 were provided by collaborators in the United States, Italy and Spain. Samples were obtained from the ongoing ImmuneRACE study (first 160 participants) and from 1,000 to 1,500 subjects provided by 6 global collaborators. Where available, HLA class I and class II types were taken from metadata supplied by the sample provider and were not determined by assay-based typing. The material from the prospective study consisted of cDNA or gDNA derived from T cells, B-cell-depleted T cells, or PBMCs. The repertoires were released in a freely available public database intended as a resource for research on the immune response to SARS-CoV-2. Nearly every sample came with metadata listing a de-identified subject ID, COVID-19 status, age in years and sex. Deeply sampled blood TCRbeta repertoires from subjects exposed to, actively infected with, or recovered from COVID-19 were included in the dataset. General findings and caveats noted by the study authors: The quantity of clinical and demographic metadata differed by source and by participant and was supplied without curation.

The germline V gene specifies KGHDR as CDR1 and SFDVKD as CDR2. From its cysteine to its phenylalanine, the CDR3 spans 14 amino acids. Only the CDR3 part of the read is kept: 42 bases, read in frame from the first base. At the junction V is shortened by 5 bases and J by 4 bases, with 8 bases in between. The chain is made from TRBV24-1 and TRBJ2-6, with TRBD2 tentatively as D gene (6 bases match). Sequencing was done on a sample of peripheral blood. The TCR comes from a human donor in a cohort sampled during active COVID-19. The DNA sequence is TGTGCCACCAGTGCGGGGGACGGGGCCAACGTCCTGACTTTC. Translated, this gives CATSAGDGANVLTF.